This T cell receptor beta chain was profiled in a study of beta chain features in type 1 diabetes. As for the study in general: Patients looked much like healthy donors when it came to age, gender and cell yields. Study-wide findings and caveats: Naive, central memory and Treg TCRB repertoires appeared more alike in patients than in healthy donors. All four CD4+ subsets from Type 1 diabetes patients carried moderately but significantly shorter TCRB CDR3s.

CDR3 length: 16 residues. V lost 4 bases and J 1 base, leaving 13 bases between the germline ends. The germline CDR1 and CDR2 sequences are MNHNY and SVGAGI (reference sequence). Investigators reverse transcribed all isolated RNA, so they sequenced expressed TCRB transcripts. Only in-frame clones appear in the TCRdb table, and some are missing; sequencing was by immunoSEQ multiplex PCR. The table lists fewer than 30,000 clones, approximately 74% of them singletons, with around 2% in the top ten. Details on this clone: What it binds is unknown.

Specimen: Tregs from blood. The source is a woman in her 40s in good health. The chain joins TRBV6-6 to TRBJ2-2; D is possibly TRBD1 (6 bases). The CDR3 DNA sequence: TGTGCCAGCAGTTCCCCAGGACAGTTGAACACCGGGGAGCTGTTTTTT. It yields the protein CASSSPGQLNTGELFF.